The next 7 T cell receptor beta chains were all read from a single sample in a study of T cell changes during pregnancy in multiple sclerosis. Libraries were prepared by immunoSEQ multiplex PCR; TCRdb keeps only in-frame clonotypes and omits some of them. The repertoire holds more than 70,000 clones, with 91% as singletons. The starting material was peripheral blood, obtained after pregnancy. Receptors were obtained from a female donor in good health, enrolled as a control in a pregnancy study.

V and J are TRBV28 and TRBJ1-1, with a possible D match to TRBD1 (6 bases). The CDR3 length is 15 residues. Germline V gene sequence: CDR1 MDHEN, CDR2 SYDVKM. V lost 5 bases and J lost 6, with 19 bases in between. This chain's CDR3 is CASSPRGRVEAEAFF. CDR3 coding DNA: TGTGCCAGCAGTCCCAGGGGTCGGGTCGAGGCTGAAGCTTTCTTT.

The genes are TRBV18 and TRBJ2-7; 8 nucleotides match TRBD1. The germline V gene encodes CDR1 KGHSH and CDR2 LQKENI. This CDR3 has 15 amino acids. The V segment lost 2 bases and the J segment 0 bases; nucleotides outside the gene matches: 3. The CDR3 bases are TGTGCCAGCTCACCAGGGACAGGAAGCTCCTACGAGCAGTACTTC. Amino acids: CASSPGTGSSYEQYF.

This sequence joins TRBV7-2 and TRBJ1-1; perhaps TRBD1 as D (5 bases). In germline, CDR1 is SGHTA, CDR2 FQGNSA. The CDR3 extends over 15 amino acids. Trimming shortened V by 5 bases and J by 0 bases, and 13 bases separated the two germline ends. CDR3 DNA: TGTGCCAGCAGCCTTGGGGCCCAGTTGAACACTGAAGCTTTCTTT. Its protein product is CASSLGAQLNTEAFF.

This clone was seen only once. The chain recombines TRBV7-6 with TRBJ2-2; 9 nucleotides match TRBD1. This CDR3 spans 15 amino acids. After removal of 6 bases from V and 7 bases from J, the junction contained 9 bases not matched to a gene. Germline values: CDR1 SGHVS, CDR2 FNYEAQ. This CDR3 reads CASRAGTGNFGELFF. The CDR3 coding sequence is TGTGCCAGCAGAGCCGGGACAGGGAATTTCGGGGAGCTGTTTTTT.

V is TRBV9 and J is TRBJ2-7; D possibly corresponds to TRBD2 (5 bases). Germline V gene lookup returns CDR1 SGDLS and CDR2 YYNGEE. The CDR3 spans 15 residues. V shed 3 bases and J shed 7 bases, with 20 bases lying between them. The DNA of the CDR3 is TGTGCCAGCAGCGCGCTTGACCGGGCCTCGGGGGAGCAGTACTTC. Its translation: CASSALDRASGEQYF.

This chain connects TRBV21-1 to TRBJ2-3; the table's D gene call, TRBD1, was not cross checked with the DNA. TRBV21-1 is a pseudogene. This CDR3 contains 16 residues. CDR3 nucleotide sequence: TGTGCCAGCAGCAAAGTCGACACGAAAATAGCAGATACGCAGTATTTT. It specifies CASSKVDTKIADTQYF.

The V call is TRBV10-2, the J call TRBJ2-1; D is possibly TRBD1 (5 bases). The CDR3 loop spans 12 amino acids. V lost 7 bases, J lost 10 bases, and 14 bases lay in between. The V gene's germline CDR1 is WSHSY and CDR2 SAAADI. CDR3 in amino acids: CASIGRASEQFF. CDR3 sequence (DNA): TGCGCCAGCATCGGCAGGGCAAGCGAGCAGTTCTTC.